This note documents a single TCR beta chain sequence. This clone has more than one count but fewer than ten. The antigen it recognizes is unknown. The input lacks base qualities; no much larger clone sits a single base away. Taken from the germline V gene, the CDR1 and CDR2 loops are SQVTM and ANQGSEA. The V end gives up 3 bases and the J end 3 bases, leaving 5 bases in the junction not matched to a gene. The CDR3 sequence holds 14 residues, the cysteine and phenylalanine included. Here the CDR3 DNA is all that survives: 42 bases in frame from base 1. The library was generated by the immunoSEQ multiplex PCR assay. RNA was extracted from all samples and reverse transcribed into cDNA as template for TCR sequencing. First-strand cDNA was synthesized using SuperScript III with a 2:1 mix of oligo-dT and random hexamers. A synthetic immune receptor repertoire was used to gauge amplification bias, and whatever bias remained was removed computationally. The paper's data handling went like this. After raw reads were preprocessed to remove errors, the CDR3 was defined following IMGT conventions as running from the conserved cysteine to phenylalanine. Clonality was computed by normalizing Shannon entropy by log2 of the number of productive unique TCRs and subtracting the result from 1. Whether each scalp clone was CD4 or CD8 was inferred by checking scalp TCRbeta sequences against the CD4 and CD8 repertoires from sorted blood. In its TCRdb copy, this immuneACCESS table keeps in-frame sequences only and misses some clones. Where compared with another copy, unresolved V genes explain less than half of these, and the others have no known cause. Clonal size and the V and J genes are those of that table, whereas D and trimming came from the DNA. The sample data list more than 95,000 clones, and 55% to 65% of these were observed just once. Around 2.7% of the sample lies in the top ten.

These data belong to a study of CD8+ T cells in alopecia areata (dated by TCRdb to the late 2010s). With regard to the full study: The study used high-throughput TCRbeta sequencing to examine T cell clonal expansion in alopecia areata, in both the C3H/HeJ mouse model and human patients. Scalp clonality was compared among normal scalp (n=4), patchy alopecia areata scalp (n=8), and alopecia totalis/universalis scalp (n=8). In humans, TCRbeta sequencing was performed on scalp tissue and on sorted CD4+ and CD8+ peripheral blood T cells from healthy controls and from patients with patchy or totalis/universalis alopecia areata. immunoSEQ multiplex PCR using 35 Vbeta forward primers and 13 Jbeta reverse primers was used to amplify TCRbeta CDR3 regions. RNA was extracted with the PAXgene miRNA kit for fixed scalp, the miRNeasy kit for PBMCs, and the RNeasy kit for mouse skin. General conclusions and limits of the study: TCR sequences shared between patients were less clear than in mice, possibly partly because of HLA diversity in the patient population. Scalp TCR repertoire analysis is complicated because resident alphabeta T cells in normal human skin are also sequenced, whereas mouse skin is dominated by gammadelta T cells. Higher clonality and more expanded CD8+ clones were observed in lesional scalp than in normal scalp, particularly in alopecia totalis/universalis, a finding suggestive of antigenic drive.

PBMCs were isolated by density centrifugation and stained for CD3, CD4 and CD8, after which CD4+ and CD8+ T cells were sorted on a FACSAria. Scalp biopsies and blood samples were provided by unaffected controls. What was sequenced was CD4+ T cells sorted from blood. Recombination linked TRBV29-1 to TRBJ1-3, with TRBD1 identical over 7 junction bases. The clonotype was recovered from a human donor in good health. CDR3 sequence: CSVDEGAHGNTIYF. The DNA reads TGCAGCGTTGACGAGGGGGCACATGGAAACACCATATATTTT.